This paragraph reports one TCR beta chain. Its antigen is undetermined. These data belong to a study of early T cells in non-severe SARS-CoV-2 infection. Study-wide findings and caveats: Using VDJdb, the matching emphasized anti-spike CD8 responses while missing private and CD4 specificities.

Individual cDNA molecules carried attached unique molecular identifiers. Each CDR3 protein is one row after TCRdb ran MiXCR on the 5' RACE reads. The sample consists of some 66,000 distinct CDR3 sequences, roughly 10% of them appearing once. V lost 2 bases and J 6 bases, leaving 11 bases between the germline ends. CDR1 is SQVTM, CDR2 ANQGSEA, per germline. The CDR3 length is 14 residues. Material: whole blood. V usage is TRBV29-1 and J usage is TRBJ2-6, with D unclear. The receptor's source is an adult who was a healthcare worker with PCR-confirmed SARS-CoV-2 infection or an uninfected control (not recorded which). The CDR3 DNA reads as TGCAGCGTTGAACCCATGGATCCGGCCAACGTCCTGACTTTC. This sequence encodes CSVEPMDPANVLTF. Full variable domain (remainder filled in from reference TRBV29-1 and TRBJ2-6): SAVISQKPSRDICQRGTSLTIQCQVDSQVTMMFWYRQQPGQSLTLIATANQGSEATYESGFVIDKFPISRPNLTFSTLTVSNMSPEDSSIYLCSVEPMDPANVLTFGAGSRLTVL.